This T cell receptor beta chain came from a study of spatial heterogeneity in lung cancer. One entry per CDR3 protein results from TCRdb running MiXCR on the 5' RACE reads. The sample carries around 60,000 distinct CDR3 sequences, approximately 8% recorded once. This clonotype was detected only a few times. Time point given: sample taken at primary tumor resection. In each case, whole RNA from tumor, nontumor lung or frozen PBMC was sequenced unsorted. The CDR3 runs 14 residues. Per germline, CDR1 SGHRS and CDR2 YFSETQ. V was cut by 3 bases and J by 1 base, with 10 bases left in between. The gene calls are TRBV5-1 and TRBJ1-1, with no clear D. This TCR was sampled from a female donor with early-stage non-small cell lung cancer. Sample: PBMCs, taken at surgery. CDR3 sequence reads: CASSSRSTNTEAFF. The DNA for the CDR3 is TGCGCCAGCAGCTCCCGAAGCACGAACACTGAAGCTTTCTTT.